The 7 T cell receptor beta chains listed next were all sequenced from one sample in a study of CD8+CD57+ T cells in acquired aplastic anemia. Template material for TCR beta VDJ and CDR3 profiling consisted of genomic DNA. Via MiXCR, TCRdb re-called the reads, giving one row per CDR3 protein. The sample lists about 270,000 distinct CDR3 sequences, approximately 82% occurring once. Patients picked for sequencing had shown CD8+CD57+ cell expansion detected by flow cytometry. Material: sorted CD4+, CD8+, or CD8+CD57+ T cells (not recorded which) from PBMCs. All receptors derive from a human donor with aplastic anemia.

For this clonotype: The CDR3 end shows no conserved phenylalanine or tryptophan, and so a read error is likely. No DNA is shown, since the ends of the CDR3 on it are uncertain; the CDR3 is the one TCRdb lists. J is TRBJ2-1 and V is TRBV19; the table's TRBD2 call for D was not verified on the DNA. The CDR3 comprises 16 residues, both ends counted. CDR1 is LNHDA and CDR2 is SQIVND in the germline V gene (reference sequence). The CDR3 here is CASSIASGAYNEQFLG.

This chain connects TRBV5-6 to TRBJ2-5; D is unclear. CDR3 length: 14 amino acids. V lost 10 bases and J 0 bases, leaving 16 bases between the germline ends. The V gene's germline CDR1 is SGHDT and CDR2 YYEEEE. CDR3 sequence (DNA): TGTGCCTGCGGCCCCGTTGCCGACCAAGAGACCCAGTACTTC. This translates into CACGPVADQETQYF.

The sample holds one count of this clonotype. The chain combines TRBV11-3 with TRBJ2-7; TRBD2 agrees at 8 bases. The J segment lost 3 bases and the V segment lost 0 bases, leaving 16 bases of the junction unmatched. The CDR3 is made up of 19 amino acids. Germline CDR1 is SGHNT and CDR2 is YENEEA. Written as DNA, the CDR3 is TGTGCCAGCAGCTTAGATCTGACAGCGGGAGAGCGTTTTAACTACGAGCAGTACGTC. Translating it yields CASSLDLTAGERFNYEQYV.

With respect to this clonotype: An end of the junction does not agree with germline; a read error may underlie this. This rearrangement joins TRBV7-2 to TRBJ2-1, with D possibly matching TRBD1 (5 bases). The CDR3 contains 13 residues. CDR1 and CDR2 from the germline V gene are SGHTA and FQGNSA. CDR3 sequence: CASSSQVTGGHLF. The DNA of the CDR3 is TGTGCCAGCAGCTCTCAGGTTACGGGTGGACACCTCTTC.

The V call is TRBV9, the J call TRBJ2-3; a weak D match, TRBD2 (6 bases). Germline V gene lookup returns CDR1 SGDLS and CDR2 YYNGEE. The CDR3 sequence is 12 residues long. In DNA, the CDR3 is TGTGCTAGCGGCGTCGGGTCAGATACGCAGTATTTT. It translates to CASGVGSDTQYF.

This chain uses TRBV7-8 with TRBJ1-2; D is unclear. The CDR3 is 16 amino acids. The V and J ends lost 2 bases and 6 bases respectively, with 19 bases between them. CDR1 and CDR2 (germline): SGHVS, FQNEAQ. The CDR3 here is CASSLTGGPSPHGYTF. The CDR3 nucleotides read TGTGCCAGCAGCTTAACTGGAGGACCAAGCCCGCATGGCTACACCTTC.

The gene calls are TRBV7-2 and TRBJ1-1; D possibly corresponds to TRBD1 (6 bases). Per the germline V gene, CDR1 is SGHTA and CDR2 is FQGNSA. Deletions cut 3 bases from V and 12 bases from J, with 23 bases between. The CDR3 sequence is 15 residues long. The chain's CDR3 is CASSFHLTGTAQSFF. The CDR3 DNA reads as TGTGCCAGCAGCTTTCATCTAACAGGGACCGCTCAATCTTTCTTT.